These 9 T cell receptor beta chains share one sample of origin, sequenced in a study of CD8 T cells in ankylosing spondylitis. Whole-study findings and limits: Seemingly characteristic of ankylosing spondylitis blood was a TCR beta motif consisting of eight highly homologous variants.

These receptors have no known antigen. TCRdb re-derived calls from the 5' RACE reads in MiXCR, one entry per CDR3 protein. The repertoire includes hundreds of thousands of distinct CDR3 sequences, 12% of them detected once, and under 0.6% sits in the top ten. Specimen: blood, either unsorted or a sorted T cell fraction (not recorded which). These receptors were taken from a male donor with ankylosing spondylitis.

This clonotype was picked up a small number of times. The chain has TRBV6-5 and TRBJ2-3, with 7 bases matching TRBD2. Germline CDR1 and CDR2: MNHEY and SVGAGI. CDR3 size: 18 residues. Trimming took 3 bases from V and 0 from J; bases not matched to a gene: 12. DNA for the CDR3: TGTGCCAGCAGTTATCGGGGGTCGGCTAGCGGAAGCACAGATACGCAGTATTTT. This encodes CASSYRGSASGSTDTQYF.

V gene TRBV20-1 combines with J gene TRBJ2-1; TRBD2 aligns across 10 bases. CDR3 length: 14 residues. From germline, CDR1 is DFQATT and CDR2 SNEGSKA (reference sequence). V dropped 3 bases and J dropped 8; count of bases not matched to a gene: 7. The CDR3 sequence: CSARPGLALDEQFF. The DNA for the CDR3 is TGCAGTGCTAGGCCGGGACTAGCGTTAGATGAGCAGTTCTTC.

This clonotype has at least ten counts. This chain joins TRBV20-1 and TRBJ2-1, with D maybe TRBD2 (5 bases). V lost 5 bases and J lost 1, with 12 bases in between. CDR1 and CDR2 from the germline V gene are DFQATT and SNEGSKA (reference sequence). The CDR3 is 14 residues long. CDR3 coding DNA: TGCAGTGCTTCTCGGGATATGTCCTACAATGAGCAGTTCTTC. Its translation is CSASRDMSYNEQFF.

This clonotype appeared a few times. This sequence may be a read error, since a much larger clone differs from it by one base. The chain links TRBV29-1 to TRBJ1-1, with D maybe TRBD1 (5 bases). V lost 8 bases to trimming and J lost 1 base, with 14 bases between them. From germline, CDR1 is SQVTM and CDR2 ANQGSEA. There are 13 residues in the CDR3. In DNA, the CDR3 is TGCAGCATACAGGACGGGAGGAACACTGAAGCTTTCTTT. Protein: CSIQDGRNTEAFF.

This clonotype was recorded many times. The chain has TRBV20-1 and TRBJ1-6; TRBD1 agrees at 7 bases. Germline lookup yields CDR1 DFQATT and CDR2 SNEGSKA (reference sequence). This CDR3 has 16 residues. The trim removed 3 bases at V and 6 bases at J, leaving 11 bases unmatched. CDR3 bases: TGCAGTGCTAGTAGTCAGGGGGTCTGGAGTAATTCACCCCTCCACTTT. Translation gives CSASSQGVWSNSPLHF.

This clonotype was detected only a few times. The chain has TRBV14 and TRBJ1-1; D may be TRBD1 (5 bases). Trimming pared 5 bases from V and 1 base from J, leaving 14 bases between. The CDR3 extends over 15 amino acids. From germline, CDR1 is SGHDN and CDR2 FVKESK. In nucleotides, the CDR3 is TGTGCCAGCAGCGATCCCGGGACTGGGAACACTGAAGCTTTCTTT. It is translated as CASSDPGTGNTEAFF.

This clonotype was observed a handful of times. The gene calls are TRBV10-3 and TRBJ2-5, with unresolved D. V shed 10 bases and J shed 5 bases, with 20 bases lying between them. This CDR3 is 14 amino acids long. Germline V gives CDR1 ENHRY, CDR2 SYGVKD. DNA for the CDR3: TGTGCCACTTGGACGGCATCCTCGTGGGAGACCCAGTACTTC. This gives the protein CATWTASSWETQYF.

CDR3 DNA: TGTGCCAGCAGCCCCCGGGACAGGGTCGGGCAAGAGACCCAGTACTTC. Residues: CASSPRDRVGQETQYF. The chain links TRBV11-1 to TRBJ2-5; 9 bases are a match to TRBD1. V was pared by 5 bases and J by 2 bases, with 9 bases of the junction left unmatched. CDR1 and CDR2 from the germline V gene are SGHAT and FQDESV (reference sequence). CDR3 length: 16 residues.

In its sample, this clonotype was seen many times. The J gene is TRBJ1-5, the V gene TRBV20-1, with D unresolved. The V and J ends lost 6 bases and 6 bases respectively, with 12 bases between them. Germline V lookup: CDR1 DFQATT, CDR2 SNEGSKA (reference sequence). CDR3 length equals 12 residues. CDR3 sequence: CSAKISGQPQHF. CDR3 in DNA: TGCAGTGCGAAAATCTCGGGTCAGCCCCAGCATTTT.